This T cell receptor (beta chain) was observed in a study of control samples from healthy donors and cancer patients. Clones were sequenced by immunoSEQ multiplex PCR, and TCRdb holds only the in-frame ones, with some missing. The data contain about 94,000 clones, about nine tenths of them seen just once; the ten biggest clones take up under 4%. Trimming left V 1 base short and J 4 bases short, with 14 bases between. Per the germline V gene, CDR1 is MGHRA and CDR2 is YSYEKL. CDR3 length: 16 amino acids. Sequenced material: blood. The rearrangement links TRBV4-1 to TRBJ1-3; D ambiguous. This TCR was recovered from a woman younger than 30 in good health. CDR3 region: CASSQVVNEKGNTIYF. The CDR3, as DNA: TGCGCCAGCAGCCAAGTTGTCAATGAAAAGGGAAACACCATATATTTT.